One sample yielded the 20 T cell receptor beta chains listed below, sequenced in a study of early T cells in non-severe SARS-CoV-2 infection. Each CDR3 protein gets one entry after TCRdb re-called the 5' RACE reads with MiXCR. The sample includes tens of thousands of distinct CDR3 sequences, around 12% of them seen just once. The source material was whole blood. These receptors all stem from an adult who was a healthcare worker with PCR-confirmed SARS-CoV-2 infection or an uninfected control (not recorded which).

This clonotype was seen more than once but under ten times. The V call is TRBV20-1, the J call TRBJ1-1; the match to TRBD1 covers 7 bases. Germline V lookup: CDR1 DFQATT, CDR2 SNEGSKA (reference sequence). V lost 4 bases to trimming and J lost 2 bases; unmatched junction nucleotides: 7. CDR3 length: 14 amino acids. CDR3 amino acids: CSATNRGSNTEAFF. CDR3 nucleotide sequence: TGCAGTGCTACCAACAGGGGCTCTAACACTGAAGCTTTCTTT.

This clonotype has only a few counts. This rearrangement joins TRBV9 to TRBJ2-1; 7 bases align to TRBD2. CDR1 and CDR2 (germline): SGDLS, YYNGEE. The CDR3 has 19 amino acids. V was clipped by 0 bases and J by 7 bases; unmatched bases: 19. This CDR3 is CASSVGEGDGSGHWNEQFF. In DNA, the CDR3 is TGTGCCAGCAGCGTAGGGGAAGGAGATGGTAGCGGGCATTGGAATGAGCAGTTCTTC. Filled out from reference TRBV9 and TRBJ2-1, the complete variable domain reads DSGVTQTPKHLITATGQRVTLRCSPRSGDLSVYWYQQSLDQGLQFLIQYYNGEERAKGNILERFSAQQFPDLHSELNLSSLELGDSALYFCASSVGEGDGSGHWNEQFFGPGTRLTVL.

This clonotype was detected ten times or more. The chain employs TRBV4-1 and TRBJ2-3; TRBD2 matches 11 bases. The germline gives CDR1 MGHRA, CDR2 YSYEKL. CDR3 length: 16 amino acids. After removal of 4 bases from V and 4 bases from J, the junction contained 7 bases not matched to a gene. The CDR3 bases are TGCGCCAGCAGCCCCGGGATAGCGGGAGGGCCAGATACGCAGTATTTT. Amino acid sequence: CASSPGIAGGPDTQYF.

The V gene is TRBV18, the J gene TRBJ2-5; no definite D call. The CDR3 covers 15 residues. The germline V and J ends were trimmed by 0 bases and 6 bases, with 14 bases remaining between them. The V gene's germline CDR1 is KGHSH and CDR2 LQKENI. CDR3 protein: CASSPPSTSQKTQYF. The CDR3 DNA sequence: TGTGCCAGCTCACCACCGTCGACCTCTCAGAAGACCCAGTACTTC.

This clonotype was detected many times. The V and J genes are TRBV5-6 and TRBJ1-2; 9 bases fit TRBD1. CDR3 length: 16 amino acids. CDR1 is SGHDT and CDR2 is YYEEEE in the germline V gene. V gave up 4 bases and J gave up 8 bases; unmatched junction bases: 15. Here the CDR3 DNA reads TGTGCCAGCAGCCCACCCGGACAGGGGAGAAAGGGGGGCTACACCTTC. Its translation: CASSPPGQGRKGGYTF.

This clonotype was counted a few times. The chain is built from TRBV28 and TRBJ2-7; perhaps TRBD2 as D (5 bases). Germline V gene sequence: CDR1 MDHEN, CDR2 SYDVKM. The CDR3 loop spans 14 amino acids. Trimming took off 6 bases at V and 3 bases at J, with 15 bases between the two ends. The CDR3 sequence: CASRPLGLHYEQYF. The CDR3 DNA reads TGTGCCAGCAGGCCTTTAGGACTCCACTACGAGCAGTACTTC.

In this sample, this clonotype turned up many times. The rearrangement links TRBV3-1 to TRBJ2-1; 9 bases align to TRBD2. Looked up from germline, CDR1 is LGHDT and CDR2 is YNNKEL (reference sequence). The CDR3 has 15 amino acids. The ends lost 3 bases at V and 10 bases at J; junction bases unmatched: 10. CDR3 loop: CASSHGGSGSREQFF. CDR3 sequence (DNA): TGTGCCAGCAGCCACGGGGGTAGCGGGAGTAGGGAGCAGTTCTTC.

This chain links TRBV3-1 with TRBJ2-3; D is possibly TRBD2 (6 bases). This CDR3 has 14 amino acids. Trimming cost V 1 base and J 6 bases, with 11 bases left between them. From germline, CDR1 is LGHDT and CDR2 YNNKEL (reference sequence). CDR3 in DNA: TGTGCCAGCAGCCAAGCGCGGGATCGGGATACGCAGTATTTT. This translates into CASSQARDRDTQYF.

This chain joins TRBV7-2 and TRBJ2-7, with TRBD2 identical over 9 bases. Germline assignment: CDR1 SGHTA and CDR2 FQGNSA. This CDR3 region has 19 residues. The trim removed 5 bases at V and 5 bases at J, leaving 22 bases unmatched. In nucleotides, the CDR3 is TGTGCCAGCAGCCCTCAGCAGGGCCTTTATAGCGGGAGTAGTCACGAGCAGTACTTC. It is translated as CASSPQQGLYSGSSHEQYF.

This clonotype was counted many times. This sequence joins TRBV11-2 and TRBJ1-1, with TRBD1 as a possible D gene (6 bases). Germline lookup yields CDR1 SGHAT and CDR2 FQNNGV. The V gene lost 5 bases and the J gene lost 5 bases, with 24 bases spanning the gap. This CDR3 region has 17 residues. CDR3 protein: CASSPARGVGRHTEAFF. For the CDR3, the DNA is TGTGCCAGCAGCCCTGCCAGGGGAGTAGGGCGGCATACTGAAGCTTTCTTT.

The genes are TRBV7-8 and TRBJ2-2; D perhaps matches TRBD2 (6 bases). The CDR3 has 17 residues. Germline V CDR1 and CDR2: SGHVS, FQNEAQ. Between the trimmed V and J ends, which lost 3 bases and 1 base, there was a span of 15 bases. CDR3 loop: CASSFFEAGRNTGELFF. Written as DNA, the CDR3 is TGTGCCAGCAGCTTTTTCGAGGCGGGAAGGAACACCGGGGAGCTGTTTTTT.

The gene calls are TRBV5-1 and TRBJ2-7; D is perhaps TRBD1 (6 bases). This CDR3 contains 14 residues. The V gene lost 4 bases and the J gene lost 5 bases, with 16 bases spanning the gap. Per the germline V gene, CDR1 is SGHRS and CDR2 is YFSETQ. The CDR3 protein is CASSPNTGTHEQYF. CDR3 DNA sequence: TGCGCCAGCAGCCCTAATACAGGGACCCACGAGCAGTACTTC.

J is TRBJ2-7 and V is TRBV13, with TRBD2 identical over 11 bases. V trimming: 5 bases; J trimming: 2 bases; junction bases outside the gene matches: 5. The germline V gene encodes CDR1 PRHDT and CDR2 FYEKMQ (reference sequence). This CDR3 is 15 amino acids long. The CDR3 bases are TGTGCCAGCAGCGAAGGGACTAGCGGACCCTACGAGCAGTACTTC. Translating it yields CASSEGTSGPYEQYF.

This clonotype was counted ten times or more. The chain is built from TRBV7-3 and TRBJ2-1; the match to TRBD2 covers 9 bases. The CDR3 length is 15 residues. V lost 2 bases, J lost 10 bases, and 9 bases stayed unmatched. Germline CDR1 and CDR2: SGHTA and FQGTGA. The CDR3 protein is CASSLVIAGVNEQFF. DNA of the CDR3: TGTGCCAGCAGCTTAGTGATAGCGGGAGTGAACGAGCAGTTCTTC.

This clonotype was counted a few times. This sequence joins TRBV10-3 and TRBJ2-5; D unresolved. This CDR3 has 14 amino acids. Trimming cost V 2 bases and J 1 base, with 8 bases left between them. CDR1 is ENHRY and CDR2 is SYGVKD in the germline V gene. CDR3: CAISERQVQETQYF. The CDR3 DNA reads TGTGCCATCAGTGAGAGGCAGGTCCAAGAGACCCAGTACTTC.

This clonotype was observed a few times. The V and J genes are TRBV29-1 and TRBJ1-1, with 9 bases fitting TRBD1. The CDR3 length is 14 residues. Germline CDR1 reads SQVTM; CDR2 reads ANQGSEA. The V and J ends lost 6 bases and 5 bases, in that order; junction bases with no gene match: 10. The CDR3 bases are TGCAGCGTGGACAGGGGCGGGGCGGGAACTGAAGCTTTCTTT. The encoded protein is CSVDRGGAGTEAFF.

V and J are TRBV6-5 and TRBJ1-6; possibly TRBD1 for D (6 bases). CDR3 length: 17 residues. V was trimmed by 0 bases and J by 5 bases, leaving 14 bases between them. Per the germline V gene, CDR1 is MNHEY and CDR2 is SVGAGI. DNA of the CDR3: TGTGCCAGCAGTTACTCGAATTACAGGGCGGATAATTCACCCCTCCACTTT. Translation: CASSYSNYRADNSPLHF.

This clonotype showed up just a few times. This chain joins TRBV20-1 and TRBJ2-7, with 8 nucleotides matching TRBD2. CDR1 is DFQATT and CDR2 is SNEGSKA in the germline V gene (reference sequence). The length of the CDR3 is 13 residues. V lost 3 bases to trimming and J lost 4 bases; unmatched junction nucleotides: 5. In DNA form, the CDR3 reads TGCAGTGCTAGGAAAGCGGGAGCTTACGAGCAGTACTTC. Translation: CSARKAGAYEQYF.

This clonotype was seen many times. J is TRBJ1-1 and V is TRBV7-8; D call uncertain. The CDR3 totals 14 residues. Germline lookup yields CDR1 SGHVS and CDR2 FQNEAQ. Trimming left V 1 base short and J 5 bases short, with 11 bases between. The CDR3 DNA is TGTGCCAGCAGCTTAGATCCCCGGCGGACTGAAGCTTTCTTT. It is translated as CASSLDPRRTEAFF.

The chain couples TRBV11-1 to TRBJ2-1; D possibly corresponds to TRBD2 (6 bases). Trimming shortened V by 1 base and J by 1 base, and 11 bases separated the two germline ends. The CDR3 totals 16 residues. Germline loops: CDR1 SGHAT, CDR2 FQDESV (reference sequence). CDR3 in DNA: TGTGCCAGCAGCTTAGGTCTGGCGGGATCCTACAATGAGCAGTTCTTC. It codes for CASSLGLAGSYNEQFF.